This T cell receptor (beta chain) was recorded in a study of T cells in Graves' hyperthyroidism and ophthalmopathy. Study summary: Peripheral blood was acquired at first diagnosis, ahead of any therapy whatsoever.

The trim removed 2 bases at V and 6 bases at J, leaving 12 bases unmatched. The CDR3 totals 17 residues. CDR1 SGHTA and CDR2 FQGTGA come from the germline V gene. From RNA transcripts, TCR beta CDR3 regions were amplified. Using the HTBI primer set, a first-round RT-PCR was run on the TCR CDR3. Each CDR3 protein gets one entry after TCRdb re-called the multiplex PCR reads with MiXCR. Among some 500,000 distinct CDR3 sequences, around 14% were seen once, and the ten largest hold less than 20%. The source material was blood. This chain links TRBV7-3 with TRBJ2-5; 10 bases line up with TRBD2. The clonotype comes from a woman in her late teens or twenties with Graves' hyperthyroidism. The CDR3: CASSLSLKREGRKTQYF. The CDR3 coding sequence is TGTGCCAGCAGCTTATCCCTGAAGCGGGAGGGCCGAAAGACCCAGTACTTC.